The present T cell receptor (beta chain) was sequenced within a study of T cell changes during pregnancy in multiple sclerosis. Using immunoSEQ multiplex PCR, the repertoire was profiled, and TCRdb retains in-frame clones only, with some absent. The sample lists 90,000 to 120,000 clones; almost 95% were seen once. This receptor was obtained from a female donor with multiple sclerosis, enrolled in a pregnancy study. The sample in question was peripheral blood, obtained before pregnancy.

The CDR3 here is CASSHTDTGLAGVTQYF. The CDR3 nucleotides read TGCGCCAGCAGCCACACCGATACGGGACTAGCGGGAGTCACGCAGTATTTT. This rearrangement joins TRBV4-1 to TRBJ2-3; 14 positions agree with TRBD2. Trimming at V came to 3 bases and at J to 9 bases, leaving 11 bases not matched to a gene. Germline V lookup: CDR1 MGHRA, CDR2 YSYEKL. The CDR3 spans 17 residues.